The 12 T cell receptor beta chains listed next were all sequenced from one sample in a study of OX40 agonist ivuxolimab in advanced cancers. Here immunoSEQ multiplex PCR was the method, and the copy in TCRdb shows in-frame clones only, minus some. The sample contains approximately 23,000 clones, approximately 85% of which appear only once. The sequenced sample was CD4+ or CD8+ T cells sorted from blood, obtained in a trial of the OX40 agonist ivuxolimab. The receptors here all came from an adult with an advanced solid tumor such as melanoma, head and neck, liver or kidney cancer.

V gene TRBV4-1 combines with J gene TRBJ1-5, with TRBD1 identical over 9 bases. V lost 1 base to trimming and J lost 6 bases; unmatched junction nucleotides: 4. CDR1 is MGHRA and CDR2 is YSYEKL in the germline V gene. This CDR3 comprises 15 residues. The CDR3 sequence: CASSQAGTGSQPQHF. In DNA, the CDR3 is TGCGCCAGCAGCCAAGCGGGGACAGGGAGTCAGCCCCAGCATTTT.

Here the CDR3 reads CASSSPSIRGGYTF. The CDR3 DNA is TGTGCCAGCTCCTCCCCTTCCATCCGAGGAGGCTACACCTTC. V and J are TRBV28 and TRBJ1-2; D call uncertain. The V gene lost 8 bases and the J gene lost 8 bases, with 21 bases spanning the gap. Germline V gene sequence: CDR1 MDHEN, CDR2 SYDVKM. The CDR3 is 14 amino acids.

There are a few counts of this clone. The chain combines TRBV4-3 with TRBJ2-7, with 8 bases lining up with TRBD2. CDR3 length: 15 residues. With V trimmed by 1 base and J by 2 bases, 4 bases remained unmatched. Germline values: CDR1 LGHNA, CDR2 YSLEER. Written as DNA, the CDR3 is TGCGCCAGCAGCCAAGCCCTCGGGGGGGCCTACGAGCAGTACTTC. It is translated as CASSQALGGAYEQYF.

J is TRBJ1-4 and V is TRBV11-2; possible D gene TRBD1, 5 bases. The CDR3 totals 14 residues. Trimming shortened V by 5 bases and J by 6 bases, and 13 bases separated the two germline ends. The germline V gene encodes CDR1 SGHAT and CDR2 FQNNGV. CDR3 coding DNA: TGTGCCAGCAGCGACCGGGACGATTATGAAAAACTGTTTTTT. Amino acid sequence: CASSDRDDYEKLFF.

For this clone: A read error is possible here, since a much larger clone lies one base away. This chain uses TRBV19 with TRBJ2-2, with D uncertain. The V end lost 2 bases, the J end lost 6 bases, and 7 bases lay between the germline ends. The CDR3 sequence is 13 residues long. CDR1 and CDR2 (germline): LNHDA, SQIVND (reference sequence). The CDR3 sequence is CASSIRRAGELFF. The CDR3 nucleotides read TGTGCCAGTAGTATAAGAAGGGCCGGGGAGCTGTTTTTT. Full variable domain (remainder filled in from reference TRBV19 and TRBJ2-2): DGGITQSPKYLFRKEGQNVTLSCEQNLNHDAMYWYRQDPGQGLRLIYYSQIVNDFQKGDIAEGYSVSREKKESFPLTVTSAQKNPTAFYLCASSIRRAGELFFGEGSRLTVL.

The V and J genes are TRBV7-9 and TRBJ2-7; 8 nucleotides agree with TRBD1. V trimming: 5 bases; J trimming: 5 bases; junction bases outside the gene matches: 14. The germline CDR1 and CDR2 sequences are SEHNR and FQNEAQ (reference sequence). The CDR3 is made up of 16 amino acids. This CDR3 is CASSPTGPGGGHEQYF. The CDR3 DNA follows: TGTGCCAGCAGCCCGACTGGCCCAGGGGGCGGCCACGAGCAGTACTTC.

The chain has TRBV14 and TRBJ2-7; no reliable D call. The V end lost 0 bases, the J end lost 2 bases, and 5 bases lay between the germline ends. Per the germline V gene, CDR1 is SGHDN and CDR2 is FVKESK. CDR3 length: 13 residues. CDR3 protein: CASSQDRTYEQYF. The CDR3, as DNA: TGTGCCAGCAGCCAAGATAGAACCTACGAGCAGTACTTC.

This clone was seen a few times. V gene TRBV30 combines with J gene TRBJ1-1; 7 positions match TRBD1. V trimming: 2 bases; J trimming: 1 base; junction bases outside the gene matches: 1. CDR1 GTSNPN and CDR2 SVGIG come from the germline V gene (reference sequence). CDR3 length equals 13 residues. The CDR3 sequence is CAWSRQGNTEAFF. CDR3 in DNA: TGTGCCTGGAGTAGACAGGGGAACACTGAAGCTTTCTTT.

This clone was recorded once. This chain uses TRBV7-9 with TRBJ2-7, with D perhaps matching TRBD2 (6 bases). Germline V lookup: CDR1 SEHNR, CDR2 FQNEAQ (reference sequence). Trimming stripped 5 bases from V and 4 bases from J, with 21 bases between. CDR3 size: 16 residues. CDR3 amino acids: CASSPSGGLRSYEQYF. The CDR3 DNA sequence: TGTGCCAGCAGCCCTTCCGGGGGTTTGCGGTCTTACGAGCAGTACTTC.

This clone has just a few counts. The J gene is TRBJ1-1, the V gene TRBV28, with D possibly being TRBD1 (5 bases). V shed 10 bases and J shed 3 bases, with 12 bases lying between them. The CDR3 contains 12 residues. Germline V gene sequence: CDR1 MDHEN, CDR2 SYDVKM. This chain's CDR3 is CATSDTYTEAFF. CDR3 coding DNA: TGTGCCACCTCGGACACTTACACTGAAGCTTTCTTT. Drawing the rest from reference TRBV28 and TRBJ1-1, the complete variable domain is DVKVTQSSRYLVKRTGEKVFLECVQDMDHENMFWYRQDPGLGLRLIYFSYDVKMKEKGDIPEGYSVSREKKERFSLILESASTNQTSMYLCATSDTYTEAFFGQGTRLTVV.

The V call is TRBV7-9, the J call TRBJ1-1, with D possibly matching TRBD1 (6 bases). The CDR3 is 15 amino acids. Trimming removed 2 bases from V and 2 bases from J, with 12 bases in between. Germline V CDR1 and CDR2: SEHNR, FQNEAQ (reference sequence). Here the CDR3 DNA reads TGTGCCAGCAGCTTACCGGACAGCCTTAACACTGAAGCTTTCTTT. Its translation: CASSLPDSLNTEAFF.

The V gene is TRBV27, the J gene TRBJ1-3; weak D call: TRBD1 (6 bases). The CDR3 consists of 13 residues. CDR1 is MNHEY, CDR2 SMNVEV, per germline (reference sequence). The germline V and J ends were trimmed by 5 bases and 4 bases, with 9 bases remaining between them. This chain's CDR3 is CASSEDSGNTIYF. In nucleotides, the CDR3 is TGTGCCAGCAGTGAGGACAGCGGAAACACCATATATTTT.